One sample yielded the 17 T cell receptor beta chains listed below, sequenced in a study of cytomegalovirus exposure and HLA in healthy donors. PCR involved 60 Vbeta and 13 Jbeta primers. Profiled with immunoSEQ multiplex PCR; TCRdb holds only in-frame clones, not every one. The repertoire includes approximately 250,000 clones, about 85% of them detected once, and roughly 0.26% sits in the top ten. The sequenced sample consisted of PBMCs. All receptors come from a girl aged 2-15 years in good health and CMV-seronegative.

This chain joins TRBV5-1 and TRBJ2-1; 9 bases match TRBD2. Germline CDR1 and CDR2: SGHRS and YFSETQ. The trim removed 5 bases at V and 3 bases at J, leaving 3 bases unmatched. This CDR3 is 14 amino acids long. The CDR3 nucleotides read TGCGCCAGCAGTGCTAGCGGGATCTACAATGAGCAGTTCTTC. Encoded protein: CASSASGIYNEQFF.

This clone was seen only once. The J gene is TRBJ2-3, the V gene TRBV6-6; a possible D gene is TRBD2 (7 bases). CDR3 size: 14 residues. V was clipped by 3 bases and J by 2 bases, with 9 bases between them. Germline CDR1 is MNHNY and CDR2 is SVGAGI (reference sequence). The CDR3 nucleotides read TGTGCCAGCAGTTATGGGGGGGCCACAGATACGCAGTATTTT. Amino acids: CASSYGGATDTQYF.

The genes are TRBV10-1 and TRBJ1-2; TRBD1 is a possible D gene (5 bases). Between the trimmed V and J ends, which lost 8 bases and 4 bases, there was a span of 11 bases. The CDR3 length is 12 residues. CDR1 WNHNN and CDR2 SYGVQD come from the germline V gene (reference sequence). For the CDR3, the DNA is TGCGCCAGCTCCGACAGCACCTATGGCTACACCTTC. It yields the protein CASSDSTYGYTF.

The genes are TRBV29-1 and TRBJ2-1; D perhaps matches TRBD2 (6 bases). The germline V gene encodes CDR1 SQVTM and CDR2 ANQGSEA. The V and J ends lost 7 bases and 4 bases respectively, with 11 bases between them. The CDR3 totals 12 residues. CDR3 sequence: CSGNGRYNEQFF. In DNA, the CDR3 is TGCAGCGGAAACGGGAGATACAATGAGCAGTTCTTC.

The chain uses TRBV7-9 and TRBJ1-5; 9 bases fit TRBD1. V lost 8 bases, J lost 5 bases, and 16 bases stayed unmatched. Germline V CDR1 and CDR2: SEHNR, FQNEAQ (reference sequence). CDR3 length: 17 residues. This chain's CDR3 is CASSDHSTRDRDQPQHF. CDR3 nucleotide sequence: TGTGCCAGCTCCGACCACTCCACCCGGGACAGGGATCAGCCCCAGCATTTT.

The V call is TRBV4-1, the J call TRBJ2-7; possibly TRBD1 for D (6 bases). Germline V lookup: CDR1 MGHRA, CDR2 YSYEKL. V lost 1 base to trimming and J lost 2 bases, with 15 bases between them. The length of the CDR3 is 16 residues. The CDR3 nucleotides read TGCGCCAGCAGCCAAGCTTCCGGGACAACCCCCTACGAGCAGTACTTC. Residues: CASSQASGTTPYEQYF.

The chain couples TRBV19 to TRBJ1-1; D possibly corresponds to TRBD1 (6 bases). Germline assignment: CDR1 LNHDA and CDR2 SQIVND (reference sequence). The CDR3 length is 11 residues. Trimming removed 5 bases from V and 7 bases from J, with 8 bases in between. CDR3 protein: CASSGGLEAFF. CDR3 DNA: TGTGCCAGTAGTGGGGGCCTTGAAGCTTTCTTT.

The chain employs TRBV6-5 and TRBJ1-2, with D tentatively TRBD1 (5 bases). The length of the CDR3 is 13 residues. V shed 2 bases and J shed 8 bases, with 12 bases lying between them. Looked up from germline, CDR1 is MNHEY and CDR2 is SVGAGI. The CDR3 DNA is TGTGCCAGCAGTTACAACGGGGGTGGCGGCTACACCTTC. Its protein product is CASSYNGGGGYTF.

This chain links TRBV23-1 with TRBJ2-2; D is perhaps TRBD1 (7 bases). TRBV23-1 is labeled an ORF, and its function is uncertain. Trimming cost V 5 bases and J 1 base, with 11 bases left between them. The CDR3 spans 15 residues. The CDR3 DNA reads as TGCGCCAGCAGTGGGGGGACAGAGAACACCGGGGAGCTGTTTTTT. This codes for CASSGGTENTGELFF.

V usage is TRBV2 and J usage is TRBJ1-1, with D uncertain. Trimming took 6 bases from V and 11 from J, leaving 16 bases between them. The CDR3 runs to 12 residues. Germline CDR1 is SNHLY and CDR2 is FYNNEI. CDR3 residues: CASRPEVRRAFF. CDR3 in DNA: TGTGCCAGCAGACCCGAGGTCCGGAGGGCTTTCTTT. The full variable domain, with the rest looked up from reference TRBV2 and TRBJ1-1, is EPEVTQTPSHQVTQMGQEVILRCVPISNHLYFYWYRQILGQKVEFLVSFYNNEISEKSEIFDDQFSVERPDGSNFTLKIRSTKLEDSAMYFCASRPEVRRAFFGQGTRLTVV.

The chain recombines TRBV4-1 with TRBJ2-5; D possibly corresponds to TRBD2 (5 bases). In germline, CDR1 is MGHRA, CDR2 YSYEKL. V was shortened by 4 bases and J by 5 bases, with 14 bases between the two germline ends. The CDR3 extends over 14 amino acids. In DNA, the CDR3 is TGCGCCAGCAGCCCGGACGCTAGGAGGGAGACCCAGTACTTC. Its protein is CASSPDARRETQYF.

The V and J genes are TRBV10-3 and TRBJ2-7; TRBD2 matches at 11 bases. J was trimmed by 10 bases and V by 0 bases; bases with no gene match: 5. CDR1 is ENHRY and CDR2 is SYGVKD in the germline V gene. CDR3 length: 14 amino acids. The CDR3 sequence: CAISESTSGKSQYF. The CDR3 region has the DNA TGTGCCATCAGTGAGTCGACTAGCGGGAAGTCCCAGTACTTC.

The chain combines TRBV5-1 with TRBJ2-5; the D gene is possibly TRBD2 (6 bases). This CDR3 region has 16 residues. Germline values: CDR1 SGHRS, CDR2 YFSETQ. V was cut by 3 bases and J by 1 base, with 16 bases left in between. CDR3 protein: CASSSGGVRVQETQYF. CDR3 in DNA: TGCGCCAGCAGCTCGGGCGGGGTCAGGGTCCAAGAGACCCAGTACTTC.

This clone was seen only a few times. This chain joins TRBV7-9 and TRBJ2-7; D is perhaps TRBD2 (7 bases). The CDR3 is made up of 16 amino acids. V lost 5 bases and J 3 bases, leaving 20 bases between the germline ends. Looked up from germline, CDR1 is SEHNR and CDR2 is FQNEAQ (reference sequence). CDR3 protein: CASSPEGGRAIYEQYF. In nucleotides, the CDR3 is TGTGCCAGCAGCCCCGAAGGGGGGAGGGCTATCTACGAGCAGTACTTC. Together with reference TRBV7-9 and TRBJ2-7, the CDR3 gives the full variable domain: DTGVSQNPRHKITKRGQNVTFRCDPISEHNRLYWYRQTLGQGPEFLTYFQNEAQLEKSRLLSDRFSAERPKGSFSTLEIQRTEQGDSAMYLCASSPEGGRAIYEQYFGPGTRLTVT.

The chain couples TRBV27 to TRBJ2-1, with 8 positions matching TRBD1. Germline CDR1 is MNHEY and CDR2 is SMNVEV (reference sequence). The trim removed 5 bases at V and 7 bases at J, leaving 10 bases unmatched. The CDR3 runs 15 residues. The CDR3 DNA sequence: TGTGCCAGCAGTGTCCGACAGGGGAAGCTGAATGAGCAGTTCTTC. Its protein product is CASSVRQGKLNEQFF.

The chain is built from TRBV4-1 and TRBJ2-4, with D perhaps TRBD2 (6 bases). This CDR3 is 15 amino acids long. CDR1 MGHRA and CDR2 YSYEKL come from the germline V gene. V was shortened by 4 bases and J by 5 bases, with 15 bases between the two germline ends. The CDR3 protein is CASSRPWGEENIQYF. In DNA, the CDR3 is TGCGCCAGCAGCCGCCCCTGGGGGGAGGAAAACATTCAGTACTTC.

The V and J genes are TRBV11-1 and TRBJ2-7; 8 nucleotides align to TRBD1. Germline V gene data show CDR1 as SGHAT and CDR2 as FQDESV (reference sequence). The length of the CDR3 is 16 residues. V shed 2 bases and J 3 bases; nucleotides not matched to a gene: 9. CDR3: CASSLIQGAQGYEQYF. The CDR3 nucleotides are TGTGCCAGCAGCTTAATTCAGGGGGCTCAGGGCTACGAGCAGTACTTC. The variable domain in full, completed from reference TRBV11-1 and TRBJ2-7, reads EAEVAQSPRYKITEKSQAVAFWCDPISGHATLYWYRQILGQGPELLVQFQDESVVDDSQLPKDRFSAERLKGVDSTLKIQPAELGDSAMYLCASSLIQGAQGYEQYFGPGTRLTVT.